Listed below are T cell receptor beta chains from one sample, sequenced in a study of identical twins' blood T cells. Via MiXCR, TCRdb re-called the 5' RACE reads, giving one row per CDR3 protein. The sample gives 400,000 or so distinct CDR3 sequences, roughly 30% of which show up once; 6.1% is in the top ten. The sample was PBMCs. The receptors shown here come from a woman aged 18-49 years in good health. CDR3s include the opening cysteine and the closing phenylalanine or tryptophan. Fields, in order: J gene, D gene, clone size, V gene, CDR3 protein, CDR3 DNA. The D gene is left open where the match is weak. The size field is filled for only some rows; it gives once, few, many or a size class.

TRBJ1-2 NA NA TRBV3-1 CASSQDLGQRGYTF TGTGCCAGCAGCCAAGATTTGGGACAAAGGGGCTACACCTTC
TRBJ2-5 NA NA TRBV29-1 CSSLGLASGETQYF TGCAGTAGCTTAGGTCTAGCGTCGGGAGAGACCCAGTACTTC
TRBJ2-7 NA many TRBV11-2 CASSLGLAAYEQYF TGTGCCAGCAGCTTAGGTCTAGCCGCCTACGAGCAGTACTTC
TRBJ2-1 TRBD2 few TRBV7-2 CASSLQAGDNEQFF TGTGCCAGCAGCTTACAAGCGGGAGACAATGAGCAGTTCTTC
TRBJ1-5 NA NA TRBV19 CASSIERYNQPQHF TGTGCCAGTAGTATAGAACGCTATAATCAGCCCCAGCATTTT
TRBJ1-2 NA NA TRBV5-1 CASRKELNYGYTF TGCGCCAGCCGGAAGGAACTTAACTATGGCTACACCTTC
TRBJ2-1 NA few TRBV30 CAWSVLPGSYNEQFF TGTGCCTGGAGTGTACTTCCTGGCTCCTACAATGAGCAGTTCTTC
TRBJ2-7 NA NA TRBV12-3/TRBV12-4 CASTLDRDEQYF TGTGCCAGCACCCTGGATAGGGACGAGCAGTACTTC
TRBJ2-1 NA NA TRBV6-5 CASIPGGGDINEQFF TGTGCCAGCATCCCCGGAGGGGGGGATATCAATGAGCAGTTCTTC
TRBJ1-6 NA NA TRBV5-1 CASSLDGTDNSPLHF TGCGCCAGCAGCTTAGACGGGACGGATAATTCACCCCTCCACTTT
TRBJ2-1 NA NA TRBV4-3 CASSQVFRGRGGNEQFF TGCGCCAGCAGCCAAGTGTTTCGCGGGAGAGGGGGCAATGAGCAGTTCTTC
TRBJ2-7 TRBD2 NA TRBV3-1 CASTPSGRSYEQYF TGTGCCAGCACCCCTAGCGGGAGATCCTACGAGCAGTACTTC
TRBJ2-1 TRBD1 NA TRBV20-1 CSASPGQGFSNEQFF TGCAGTGCTAGTCCCGGACAGGGATTTAGCAATGAGCAGTTCTTC
TRBJ2-3 NA few TRBV4-3 CASSQDGGSTDTQYF TGCGCCAGCAGCCAAGATGGGGGGAGCACAGATACGCAGTATTTT
TRBJ1-2 NA few TRBV5-1 CASRGLSLLSSGGYTF TGCGCCAGCAGGGGCTTGAGTCTGCTCAGCAGCGGTGGCTACACCTTC
TRBJ2-1 TRBD2 NA TRBV20-1 CSVHLGRLARNEQFF TGCAGTGTTCACCTTGGCCGACTAGCGAGGAATGAGCAGTTCTTC
TRBJ1-1 TRBD1 NA TRBV10-3 CATRTGTHTEAFF TGCGCCACCAGGACAGGGACCCACACTGAAGCTTTCTTT
TRBJ1-2 NA few TRBV7-8 CASSRSMTVLYGYTF TGTGCCAGCAGCCGCTCCATGACAGTCCTCTATGGCTACACCTTC
TRBJ1-1 NA NA TRBV29-1 CSVETQGTEAFF TGCAGCGTTGAAACCCAGGGCACTGAAGCTTTCTTT
TRBJ2-7 TRBD2 few TRBV12-5 CASGSTTTSGGPFYEQYF TGTGCTAGTGGTTCGACCACGACTAGCGGGGGGCCCTTCTACGAGCAGTACTTC
TRBJ1-2 TRBD1 many TRBV10-2 CASKQGADYGYTF TGCGCCAGCAAGCAGGGGGCCGACTATGGCTACACCTTC
TRBJ2-7 NA few TRBV7-2 CASSFGSLGLVREQYF TGTGCCAGCAGCTTCGGAAGTTTAGGATTAGTCCGGGAGCAGTACTTC
TRBJ1-5 TRBD1 many TRBV12-3/TRBV12-4 CASTRGQGANQPQHF TGTGCCAGCACAAGGGGACAGGGAGCAAATCAGCCCCAGCATTTT
TRBJ2-7 TRBD1 NA TRBV19 CASSIASGTEAYEQYF TGTGCCAGTAGTATCGCATCCGGGACAGAAGCCTACGAGCAGTACTTC
TRBJ2-2 TRBD2 many TRBV9 CASSVSAGDYTGELFF TGTGCCAGCAGCGTATCGGCGGGGGATTACACCGGGGAGCTGTTTTTT
TRBJ1-1 TRBD1 few TRBV20-1 CSAAGTVWGNTEAFF TGCAGTGCTGCCGGGACAGTGTGGGGAAACACTGAAGCTTTCTTT
TRBJ1-3 NA many TRBV20-1 CSARDEGGGNTIYF TGCAGTGCTAGAGATGAAGGGGGAGGAAACACCATATATTTT
TRBJ2-2 TRBD2 many TRBV24-1 CATSDSDSGRAHTGELFF TGTGCCACCAGTGATTCAGATAGCGGGAGGGCCCACACCGGGGAGCTGTTTTTT
TRBJ1-5 NA many TRBV6-2/TRBV6-3 CASSWGRAQPQHF TGTGCCAGCAGTTGGGGACGGGCTCAGCCCCAGCATTTT
TRBJ2-2 TRBD1 NA TRBV7-9 CASSRQGVNTGELFF TGTGCCAGCAGTCGCCAGGGGGTGAACACCGGGGAGCTGTTTTTT
TRBJ2-2 NA few TRBV11-2 CASSLRGVGTGELFF TGTGCCAGCAGCCTTAGGGGGGTTGGGACCGGGGAGCTGTTTTTT
TRBJ1-4 NA NA TRBV7-9 CASTLGRQPNEKLFF TGTGCCAGCACCCTGGGCCGGCAGCCAAATGAAAAACTGTTTTTT
TRBJ1-1 TRBD1 few TRBV5-1 CASSTDRVTEAFF TGCGCCAGCAGCACCGACAGGGTCACTGAAGCTTTCTTT
TRBJ1-4 NA many TRBV6-2/TRBV6-3 CASTRQPDEKLFF TGTGCCAGCACCCGACAGCCGGATGAAAAACTGTTTTTT
TRBJ1-3 NA many TRBV10-2 CASSGVNSGNTIYF TGCGCCAGCAGTGGAGTTAACTCTGGAAACACCATATATTTT
TRBJ2-3 NA many TRBV15 CATSRRLNTDTQYF TGTGCCACCAGCAGAAGACTGAACACAGATACGCAGTATTTT
TRBJ2-1 NA few TRBV6-6 CASSYSARVAHNEQFF TGTGCCAGCAGTTACTCCGCTAGGGTGGCCCACAATGAGCAGTTCTTC
TRBJ1-4 NA NA TRBV18 CASSPQGSEKLFF TGTGCCAGCTCACCTCAGGGGTCTGAAAAACTGTTTTTT
TRBJ1-1 TRBD1 few TRBV29-1 CSVRTGANTEAFF TGCAGCGTCCGGACAGGGGCGAACACTGAAGCTTTCTTT
TRBJ2-7 NA few TRBV5-1 CASSLGSVGAYSYEQYF TGCGCCAGCAGCTTGGGTTCGGTGGGCGCGTACTCCTACGAGCAGTACTTC
TRBJ1-2 TRBD1 NA TRBV5-1 CASTGTDHYGYTF TGCGCCAGCACCGGGACAGACCACTATGGCTACACCTTC
TRBJ2-7 TRBD1 NA TRBV14 CASSQDRVVYEQYF TGTGCCAGCAGCCAGGACAGGGTCGTTTACGAGCAGTACTTC
TRBJ2-1 NA few TRBV20-1 CSASSGASYNEQFF TGCAGTGCTAGTAGCGGAGCTTCCTACAATGAGCAGTTCTTC
TRBJ1-2 NA NA TRBV11-2 CASSDGTQLWGYTF TGTGCCAGCAGCGACGGGACTCAGCTATGGGGCTACACCTTC
TRBJ2-7 NA few TRBV5-1 CASSFWGSYEQYF TGCGCCAGCAGCTTTTGGGGCTCCTACGAGCAGTACTTC
TRBJ1-6 NA NA TRBV10-2 CASSAPVSPLHF TGCGCCAGCAGCGCCCCCGTTTCACCCCTCCACTTT
TRBJ2-1 NA few TRBV6-2/TRBV6-3 CASSNPGQSNEQFF TGTGCCAGCAGCAATCCGGGACAAAGTAATGAGCAGTTCTTC
TRBJ1-5 NA NA TRBV12-5 CASGTLSGAYNQPQHF TGTGCTAGTGGTACACTCTCCGGGGCGTACAATCAGCCCCAGCATTTT
TRBJ1-1 TRBD1 NA TRBV19 CASSPETGRSTEAFF TGTGCCAGTAGTCCTGAGACAGGGAGATCCACTGAAGCTTTCTTT
TRBJ2-3 TRBD2 NA TRBV6-1 CASSQREGSTDTQYF TGTGCCAGCAGCCAGAGGGAGGGGAGCACAGATACGCAGTATTTT
TRBJ1-1 TRBD1 few TRBV7-2 CASSLAGGVMNTEAFF TGTGCCAGCAGCTTAGCAGGGGGCGTCATGAACACTGAAGCTTTCTTT
TRBJ2-2 NA many TRBV2 CASSAGTANTGELFF TGTGCCAGCAGTGCCGGGACGGCGAACACCGGGGAGCTGTTTTTT
TRBJ2-5 NA NA TRBV7-8 CSSSFAGETQYF TGTTCCAGCAGCTTCGCGGGAGAGACCCAGTACTTC
TRBJ1-5 NA few TRBV5-1 CASSRDGQLGQPQHF TGCGCCAGCAGCCGGGATGGACAGTTAGGACAGCCCCAGCATTTT
TRBJ1-4 NA few TRBV11-2 CASSLDLGTSEKLFF TGTGCCAGCAGCTTAGATCTTGGGACAAGCGAAAAACTGTTTTTT
TRBJ1-4 NA NA TRBV19 CASSPRGGPNEKLFF TGTGCCAGTAGTCCAAGGGGAGGTCCTAATGAAAAACTGTTTTTT
TRBJ2-7 NA once TRBV19 CASSIDLRGNYEQYF TGTGCCAGTAGTATAGATCTGAGGGGGAACTACGAGCAGTACTTC
TRBJ2-1 NA NA TRBV20-1 CSVYGSGYNEQFF TGCAGTGTTTACGGGAGTGGTTACAATGAGCAGTTCTTC
TRBJ2-2 NA NA TRBV2 CASSQGTRETGELFF TGTGCCAGCAGCCAAGGGACGCGAGAGACCGGGGAGCTGTTTTTT
TRBJ2-7 TRBD2 many TRBV12-3/TRBV12-4 CASSPGGTYEQYF TGTGCCAGCAGTCCCGGGGGGACCTACGAGCAGTACTTC